The text below deals with one TCR beta chain. Amplification used 60 Vbeta primers and 13 Jbeta primers. The repertoire was sequenced with immunoSEQ multiplex PCR; TCRdb's copy has only in-frame clones and lacks some. Of approximately 110,000 clones in the sample, roughly 68% were seen once. The sample is drawn from a study of cytomegalovirus exposure and HLA in healthy donors. Across the whole study: The Caucasian-associated ancestry cluster contained 81% of the approximately 390 genotyped donors.

This TCR was sampled from a woman under 40 in good health and CMV-seronegative. The sample was PBMCs.

The CDR3 DNA sequence: TGTGCCAGCAGCCCTACCGGGGGGGCGGGGGATACGCAGTATTTT. It codes for CASSPTGGAGDTQYF. V gene TRBV6-4 combines with J gene TRBJ2-3; 8 bases are a match to TRBD2. Germline V CDR1 and CDR2: MRHNA, SNTAGT. V lost 6 bases to trimming and J lost 6 bases; unmatched junction nucleotides: 11. CDR3 length: 15 residues.